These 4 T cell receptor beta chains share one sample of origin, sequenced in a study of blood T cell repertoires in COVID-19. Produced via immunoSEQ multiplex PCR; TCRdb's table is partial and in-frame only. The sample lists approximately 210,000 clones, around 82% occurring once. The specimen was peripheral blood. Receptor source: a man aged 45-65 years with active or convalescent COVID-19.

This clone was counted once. The DNA for the CDR3 is TGTGCCAGCAGCTTGGAACAGGGGCGGTCCTACGAGCAGTACTTC. Amino acid sequence: CASSLEQGRSYEQYF. V and J are TRBV5-4 and TRBJ2-7; 7 bases are a match to TRBD1. J was trimmed by 1 base and V by 0 bases; bases with no gene match: 4. CDR3 length: 15 amino acids. Looked up from germline, CDR1 is SGHNT and CDR2 is YYREEE (reference sequence).

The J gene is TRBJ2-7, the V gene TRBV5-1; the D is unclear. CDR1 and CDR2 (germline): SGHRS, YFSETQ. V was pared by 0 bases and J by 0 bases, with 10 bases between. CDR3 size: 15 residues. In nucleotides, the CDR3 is TGCGCCAGCAGCTTGGGAGGTAAAAGCTCCTACGAGCAGTACTTC. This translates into CASSLGGKSSYEQYF.

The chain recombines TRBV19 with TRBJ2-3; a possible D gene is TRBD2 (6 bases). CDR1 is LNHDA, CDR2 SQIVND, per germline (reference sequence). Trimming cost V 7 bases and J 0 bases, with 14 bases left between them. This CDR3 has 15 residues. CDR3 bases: TGTGCCAGTAATAGCGAAGGGACTAGCACAGATACGCAGTATTTT. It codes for CASNSEGTSTDTQYF.

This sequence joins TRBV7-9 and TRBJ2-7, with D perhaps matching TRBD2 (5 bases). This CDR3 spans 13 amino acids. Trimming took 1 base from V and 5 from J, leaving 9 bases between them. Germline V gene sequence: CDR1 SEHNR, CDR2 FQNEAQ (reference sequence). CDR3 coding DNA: TGTGCCAGCAGCTTAGTGACTACCCACGAGCAGTACTTC. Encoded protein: CASSLVTTHEQYF. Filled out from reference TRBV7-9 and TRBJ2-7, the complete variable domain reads DTGVSQNPRHKITKRGQNVTFRCDPISEHNRLYWYRQTLGQGPEFLTYFQNEAQLEKSRLLSDRFSAERPKGSFSTLEIQRTEQGDSAMYLCASSLVTTHEQYFGPGTRLTVT.